This record looks at one T cell receptor beta chain sequence and its context. This CDR3 spans 14 amino acids. Germline CDR1 SGHVS, CDR2 FNYEAQ. V lost 5 bases, J lost 2 bases, and 13 bases lay in between. The assay was immunoSEQ multiplex PCR, and TCRdb's table has in-frame clones only and misses some. The repertoire holds under 35,000 clones, about 90% seen once, with under 9% in the top ten. Documented time point: new active TB diagnosis, blood taken before or within 7 days of starting treatment. This sample was included in a study of T cells in tuberculosis. Study in general: Blood was taken before or within 7 days of anti-tuberculosis therapy.

The material sequenced was PBMCs, taken at tuberculosis diagnosis. The sequence derives from an adult with tuberculosis. Some clones in this sample may be carry-over from other donors' samples. The V and J genes are TRBV7-6 and TRBJ2-7; tentative D call: TRBD1 (6 bases). The DNA of the CDR3 is TGTGCCAGCAGCCAAAGTGGACAGACCTACGAGCAGTACTTC. This gives the protein CASSQSGQTYEQYF.